These 31 T cell receptor beta chains came from one sample sequenced in a study of spatial heterogeneity in lung cancer. Study-level findings and limits: Counts of expanded intratumoral alpha and beta TCRs tracked tumor mutation counts.

The antigens of these receptors remain unknown. Each CDR3 protein is one row after TCRdb ran MiXCR on the 5' RACE reads. Altogether about 9,800 distinct CDR3 sequences are present, just under 6.5% being singletons, with the ten largest covering roughly a tenth. Regarding time point: sample taken at primary tumor resection. Sequencing was performed on lung tumor tissue, taken at surgery. The source of these receptors is a male donor with early-stage non-small cell lung cancer.

At least ten counts were recorded for this clonotype. The chain links TRBV11-2 to TRBJ2-1; D may correspond to TRBD1 or TRBD2 (6 bases each). This CDR3 is 15 amino acids long. Trimming took off 6 bases at V and 0 bases at J, with 12 bases between the two ends. Germline values: CDR1 SGHAT, CDR2 FQNNGV. The CDR3 is CASSQGRGSYNEQFF. The CDR3 DNA reads as TGTGCCAGCAGTCAGGGGCGGGGCTCCTACAATGAGCAGTTCTTC. The full variable domain, completed using reference TRBV11-2 and TRBJ2-1, is EAGVAQSPRYKIIEKRQSVAFWCNPISGHATLYWYQQILGQGPKLLIQFQNNGVVDDSQLPKDRFSAERLKGVDSTLKIQPAKLEDSAVYLCASSQGRGSYNEQFFGPGTRLTVL.

This clonotype was found many times. The J gene is TRBJ1-2, the V gene TRBV13, with TRBD1 matching over 7 bases. The CDR3 length is 13 residues. V gave up 8 bases and J gave up 6 bases; unmatched junction bases: 9. Germline CDR1 and CDR2: PRHDT and FYEKMQ (reference sequence). CDR3 in amino acids: CASRDSQFHGYTF. The CDR3 DNA follows: TGTGCCAGCCGGGACAGCCAGTTTCATGGCTACACCTTC. Using reference TRBV13 and TRBJ1-2 for the parts outside the CDR3, the full variable domain is AAGVIQSPRHLIKEKRETATLKCYPIPRHDTVYWYQQGPGQDPQFLISFYEKMQSDKGSIPDRFSAQQFSDYHSELNMSSLELGDSALYFCASRDSQFHGYTFGSGTRLTVV.

This clonotype was counted many times. The genes are TRBV28 and TRBJ1-5; 10 nucleotides line up with TRBD1. The CDR3 sequence is 16 residues long. Trimming removed 6 bases from V and 3 bases from J; junction bases left unmatched: 8. The germline V gene has CDR1 MDHEN and CDR2 SYDVKM. In nucleotides, the CDR3 is TGTGCCAGCAGCTTCCGGGACAGGGGTTACAATCAGCCCCAGCATTTT. Its translation is CASSFRDRGYNQPQHF. The variable domain in full, with the rest retrieved from reference TRBV28 and TRBJ1-5, is DVKVTQSSRYLVKRTGEKVFLECVQDMDHENMFWYRQDPGLGLRLIYFSYDVKMKEKGDIPEGYSVSREKKERFSLILESASTNQTSMYLCASSFRDRGYNQPQHFGDGTRLSIL.

V and J are TRBV6-6 and TRBJ1-1; 9 positions agree with TRBD1. CDR3 size: 14 residues. Trimming cost V 6 bases and J 3 bases; bases outside gene matches: 5. Per the germline V gene, CDR1 is MNHNY and CDR2 is SVGAGI (reference sequence). The chain's CDR3 is CASRPGQGYTEAFF. The CDR3 nucleotides read TGTGCCAGCAGGCCGGGACAGGGATACACTGAAGCTTTCTTT.

This clonotype is medium-sized within its sample. The chain has TRBV28 and TRBJ1-2; D perhaps matches TRBD1 (5 bases). This CDR3 spans 13 amino acids. Per the germline V gene, CDR1 is MDHEN and CDR2 is SYDVKM. Trimming removed 7 bases at V and 9 bases at J, with 18 bases between. CDR3: CASKWGYHDRYTF. CDR3 coding DNA: TGTGCCAGCAAATGGGGCTACCATGACCGCTACACCTTC.

In its sample, this clonotype was seen many times. This sequence joins TRBV24-1 and TRBJ2-5; 13 positions agree with TRBD2. Losses at the gene ends were 4 bases for V and 5 bases for J; bases not matched to a gene: 9. CDR3 length equals 17 residues. CDR1 KGHDR and CDR2 SFDVKD come from the germline V gene. The CDR3 region has the DNA TGTGCCACCAGTGACGCCCTACTAGCGGGAGGGTTGGAGACCCAGTACTTC. This sequence encodes CATSDALLAGGLETQYF.

This clonotype has a handful of counts. The chain recombines TRBV27 with TRBJ1-1, with D unclear. The V gene's germline CDR1 is MNHEY and CDR2 SMNVEV (reference sequence). V lost 8 bases, J lost 1 base, and 5 bases lay in between. This CDR3 has 11 amino acids. CDR3 amino acids: CASAKNTEAFF. CDR3 nucleotide sequence: TGTGCCAGCGCTAAGAACACTGAAGCTTTCTTT.

This clonotype was seen at least ten times. The rearrangement links TRBV6-1 to TRBJ1-5; a weak D match, TRBD1 (5 bases). Germline V gene lookup returns CDR1 MNHNS and CDR2 SASEGT. There are 15 residues in the CDR3. V shed 5 bases and J shed 4 bases, with 15 bases lying between them. The CDR3 bases are TGTGCCAGCAGTCCGAAATTAACAGGAAATCAGCCCCAGCATTTT. Residues: CASSPKLTGNQPQHF.

At least ten counts were recorded for this clonotype. The genes are TRBV5-6 and TRBJ2-1, with D possibly being TRBD1 or TRBD2 (5 bases each). The CDR3 has 16 residues. The germline V and J ends were trimmed by 2 bases and 8 bases, with 20 bases remaining between them. The germline V gene has CDR1 SGHDT and CDR2 YYEEEE. The CDR3 sequence is CASSFPGRTLGDEQFF. The CDR3 DNA follows: TGTGCCAGCAGCTTTCCGGGACGAACACTAGGGGATGAGCAGTTCTTC.

There are a few counts of this clonotype. CDR3 sequence reads: CASGLGSTDTQYF. CDR3 nucleotide sequence: TGTGCCTCGGGGCTCGGCAGCACAGATACGCAGTATTTT. The chain carries TRBV6-5 and TRBJ2-3, with D possibly called TRBD1 or TRBD2 (5 bases each). The ends were cut back, 11 bases at V and 0 bases at J, with 12 bases in the middle. CDR3 length: 13 residues. Germline V gives CDR1 MNHEY, CDR2 SVGAGI.

This clonotype was found many times. The chain has TRBV20-1 and TRBJ2-5; 10 nucleotides line up with TRBD2. In germline, CDR1 is DFQATT, CDR2 SNEGSKA (reference sequence). The CDR3 runs to 13 residues. J lost 2 bases, V lost 6 bases, and 3 bases had no gene match. This chain's CDR3 is CSAVLAGQETQYF. CDR3 coding DNA: TGCAGTGCCGTACTAGCGGGACAAGAGACCCAGTACTTC.

The chain carries TRBV20-1 and TRBJ2-2; 8 bases map to TRBD1. With 3 bases clipped from V and 0 bases from J, the junction kept 6 bases outside the gene matches. The V gene's germline CDR1 is DFQATT and CDR2 SNEGSKA (reference sequence). The CDR3 consists of 16 residues. Here the CDR3 reads CSARDRDSANTGELFF. The DNA of the CDR3 is TGCAGTGCTAGGGACAGGGATTCGGCGAACACCGGGGAGCTGTTTTTT.

The sample holds many counts of this clonotype. The rearrangement joins TRBV12-3 or TRBV12-4 to TRBJ1-3; D is unresolved. There are 14 residues in the CDR3. V lost 2 bases and J 1 base, leaving 6 bases between the germline ends. CDR3 amino acids: CASSLLGSGNTIYF. CDR3 coding DNA: TGTGCCAGCAGTTTACTGGGGTCTGGAAACACCATATATTTT.

This clonotype has ten or more counts. The CDR3 reads CASSPPTNTGELFF. The CDR3 coding sequence is TGTGCCAGCAGCCCACCTACGAACACCGGGGAGCTGTTTTTT. The J gene is TRBJ2-2, the V gene TRBV3-1, with D uncertain. The ends were cut back, 4 bases at V and 0 bases at J, with 6 bases in the middle. From germline, CDR1 is LGHDT and CDR2 YNNKEL (reference sequence). This CDR3 contains 14 residues.

This clonotype was seen many times. This sequence joins TRBV12-3 or TRBV12-4 and TRBJ1-1, with a weak D call TRBD1 (6 bases). This CDR3 region has 17 residues. V was shortened by 6 bases and J by 1 base, with 21 bases between the two germline ends. The CDR3 sequence is CASSSIGGGHSNTEAFF. The CDR3, as DNA: TGTGCCAGCAGCTCCATCGGGGGGGGGCATTCGAACACTGAAGCTTTCTTT.

The chain carries TRBV20-1 and TRBJ2-1, with D maybe TRBD1 (7 bases). This CDR3 region has 14 residues. Deletions cut 6 bases from V and 2 bases from J, with 14 bases between. Germline assignment: CDR1 DFQATT and CDR2 SNEGSKA (reference sequence). CDR3 nucleotide sequence: TGCAGTGCCGGGGGCAGGGGGACCTACAATGAGCAGTTCTTC. Translating gives CSAGGRGTYNEQFF.

This clonotype appeared many times. V usage is TRBV7-9 and J usage is TRBJ1-1; D uncertain. This CDR3 is 12 amino acids long. Trimming took off 6 bases at V and 0 bases at J, with 5 bases between the two ends. Germline loops: CDR1 SEHNR, CDR2 FQNEAQ (reference sequence). The CDR3 region has the DNA TGTGCCAGCAGGATCGTGAACACTGAAGCTTTCTTT. The encoded protein is CASRIVNTEAFF.

The table lists this clonotype with many counts. This chain uses TRBV30 with TRBJ2-7; D might be TRBD1 (5 bases). The CDR3 has 13 amino acids. The germline CDR1 and CDR2 sequences are GTSNPN and SVGIG (reference sequence). Trimming shortened V by 0 bases and J by 1 base, and 7 bases separated the two germline ends. CDR3 loop: CAWSVTASYEQYF. The CDR3 DNA sequence: TGTGCCTGGAGTGTGACAGCTTCCTACGAGCAGTACTTC.

Ten or more counts support this clonotype. The rearrangement joins TRBV5-1 to TRBJ2-1; 9 bases fit TRBD1. The CDR3 is 15 residues long. Germline V CDR1 and CDR2: SGHRS, YFSETQ. The trim removed 2 bases at V and 10 bases at J, leaving 10 bases unmatched. Here the CDR3 reads CASSFMLRDRDEQFF. The CDR3 coding sequence is TGCGCCAGCAGCTTCATGCTCCGGGACAGGGACGAGCAGTTCTTC.

This clonotype was detected a few times. The rearrangement links TRBV5-1 to TRBJ1-1, with 9 bases aligning to TRBD1. The length of the CDR3 is 15 residues. Trimming at V came to 4 bases and at J to 5 bases, leaving 9 bases not matched to a gene. Germline V lookup: CDR1 SGHRS, CDR2 YFSETQ. CDR3 nucleotides: TGCGCCAGCAGCACTCTACAGGGGGCTGGGACTGAAGCTTTCTTT. Its protein product is CASSTLQGAGTEAFF. The whole variable domain, filled in from reference TRBV5-1 and TRBJ1-1, reads KAGVTQTPRYLIKTRGQQVTLSCSPISGHRSVSWYQQTPGQGLQFLFEYFSETQRNKGNFPGRFSGRQFSNSRSEMNVSTLELGDSALYLCASSTLQGAGTEAFFGQGTRLTVV.

This clonotype is medium-sized in the sample. The genes are TRBV12-3 or TRBV12-4 and TRBJ1-2; D perhaps matches TRBD1 (5 bases). Trimming pared 4 bases from V and 8 bases from J, leaving 11 bases between. CDR3 length equals 12 residues. This chain's CDR3 is CASSSTGDGYTF. The CDR3 DNA sequence: TGTGCCAGCAGTTCGACTGGGGACGGCTACACCTTC.

This clonotype has ten or more counts. This rearrangement joins TRBV12-3 or TRBV12-4 to TRBJ2-1; 7 bases map to TRBD1. The CDR3 consists of 12 residues. V gave up 10 bases and J gave up 4 bases; unmatched junction bases: 4. The DNA for the CDR3 is TGTGCCACCGGGACAGAGTACAATGAGCAGTTCTTC. This encodes CATGTEYNEQFF.

At least ten counts were recorded for this clonotype. This rearrangement joins TRBV20-1 to TRBJ2-5; D is unclear. The CDR3 sequence is 12 residues long. V lost 3 bases, J lost 5 bases, and 10 bases lay in between. Germline-derived CDR1 and CDR2 are DFQATT and SNEGSKA (reference sequence). The CDR3 DNA follows: TGCAGTGCTAGTGTTGGTGCTGAGACCCAGTACTTC. Amino acid sequence: CSASVGAETQYF.

There are many counts of this clonotype. The rearrangement uses TRBV25-1 and TRBJ1-5; D call uncertain. V was cut by 2 bases and J by 6 bases, with 8 bases left in between. Germline CDR1 reads MGHDK; CDR2 reads SYGVNS. The CDR3 runs 13 residues. CDR3 residues: CASSETGVQPQHF. CDR3 DNA: TGTGCCAGCAGTGAAACCGGGGTTCAGCCCCAGCATTTT.

This clonotype has ten or more counts. The genes are TRBV7-3 and TRBJ2-1; D gene uncertain. This CDR3 is built from 15 residues. The germline V gene encodes CDR1 SGHTA and CDR2 FQGTGA. With 5 bases removed from V and 1 base from J, the gap between germline ends came to 12 bases. The CDR3: CASSRVARSYNEQFF. As DNA, the CDR3 is TGTGCCAGCAGCCGGGTAGCCCGGTCCTACAATGAGCAGTTCTTC.

This clonotype showed up many times. The CDR3 here is CAINDSTNYGYTF. CDR3 coding DNA: TGTGCCATCAACGACAGCACTAACTATGGCTACACCTTC. This chain links TRBV10-3 with TRBJ1-2, with TRBD1 as a possible D gene (5 bases). The length of the CDR3 is 13 residues. Germline V gene sequence: CDR1 ENHRY, CDR2 SYGVKD. The V end lost 7 bases, the J end lost 0 bases, and 9 bases lay between the germline ends.

This clonotype was observed many times. This sequence joins TRBV2 and TRBJ1-5; no clear D. V was shortened by 3 bases and J by 0 bases, with 9 bases between the two germline ends. From germline, CDR1 is SNHLY and CDR2 FYNNEI. This CDR3 comprises 15 residues. CDR3 sequence: CASSEISDSNQPQHF. The CDR3 coding sequence is TGTGCCAGCAGTGAGATCAGCGATAGCAATCAGCCCCAGCATTTT.

As for this clonotype: This may come from a read error, since a much larger clone is one base off. The chain carries TRBV15 and TRBJ1-6; D is undetermined. Germline CDR1 is LNHNV and CDR2 is YYDKDF (reference sequence). The CDR3 has 15 amino acids. The CDR3 coding sequence is TGTGCCATCAGCAGAGATAAGGCCGTCGGTTCACCCCTCCACTTT. This codes for CAISRDKAVGSPLHF.

This clonotype was counted ten times or more. CDR3 residues: CASSLAAGGFYEQYV. The CDR3 DNA reads as TGTGCCAGCAGCTTAGCGGCAGGGGGTTTCTACGAGCAGTACGTC. The chain links TRBV7-6 to TRBJ2-7; 7 bases are a match to TRBD1. Germline V gene lookup returns CDR1 SGHVS and CDR2 FNYEAQ. With 0 bases clipped from V and 3 bases from J, the junction kept 5 bases outside the gene matches. CDR3 length: 15 amino acids.

The chain uses TRBV30 and TRBJ1-5, with 9 bases fitting TRBD1. From germline, CDR1 is GTSNPN and CDR2 SVGIG (reference sequence). This CDR3 spans 14 amino acids. The trim removed 6 bases at V and 2 bases at J, leaving 5 bases unmatched. The CDR3 DNA sequence: TGTGCCTGCATGGACAGGGGAGGCAATCAGCCCCAGCATTTT. This sequence encodes CACMDRGGNQPQHF.

In its sample, this clonotype was seen many times. The CDR3 loop is CASSPRAGGDNQPQHF. The CDR3 nucleotides read TGTGCCAGTAGTCCTAGGGCGGGGGGCGACAATCAGCCCCAGCATTTT. The chain couples TRBV19 to TRBJ1-5, with D maybe TRBD1 (6 bases). The ends were cut back, 5 bases at V and 3 bases at J, with 17 bases in the middle. The germline V gene encodes CDR1 LNHDA and CDR2 SQIVND (reference sequence). The CDR3 contains 16 residues.